A selection of T cell receptor beta chains follows, all from one sample in a study of cytomegalovirus exposure and HLA in healthy donors. Profiling relied on immunoSEQ multiplex PCR, and the TCRdb table lists in-frame clones only, not all of them. The table includes roughly 140,000 clones, 64% detected once. The specimen was PBMCs. The source of these receptors is a woman aged 25-40 years in good health and CMV-seropositive. Each CDR3 is given with its conserved first and last residue. The D gene is left open where the match is weak. The size of a clone is reported for some rows only, either as once, few or many, or as a class for expanded clones.

clone_size,d_call,v_call,j_call,cdr3_nt,cdr3_aa
few,TRBD1,TRBV5-1,TRBJ1-2,TGCGCCAGCAGCTTCCAGGCAGGGGGCTCTGGCTACACCTTC,CASSFQAGGSGYTF
.,TRBD1,TRBV5-8,TRBJ2-7,TGTGCCAGCAGCTTGGGACAGGGTAACCACGAGCAGTACTTC,CASSLGQGNHEQYF
.,.,TRBV11-2,TRBJ1-2,TGTGCCAGCAGCCCAGACCGACAGACTAACTATGGCTACACCTTC,CASSPDRQTNYGYTF
.,.,TRBV30,TRBJ2-6,TGTGCCTGGAGTGGCGGGGAGCGAGTGATCGGGGCCAACGTCCTGACTTTC,CAWSGGERVIGANVLTF
few,TRBD1,TRBV2,TRBJ1-4,TGTGCCAGCAGAGGAACAGGGGCGCGGGTCGGAAAACTGTTTTTT,CASRGTGARVGKLFF
.,.,TRBV7-6,TRBJ1-1,TGTGCCAGCAGCTTATCGGGGGACACTGAAGCTTTCTTT,CASSLSGDTEAFF
few,.,TRBV13,TRBJ2-3,TGTGCCAGCACCGACAGGCGATCGTCAGGAGATACGCAGTATTTT,CASTDRRSSGDTQYF
few,.,TRBV5-1,TRBJ2-5,TGCGCCAGCAGGCAGCAGGGTTTGGGAGAGACCCAGTACTTC,CASRQQGLGETQYF
.,TRBD1,TRBV28,TRBJ2-6,TGTGCCACCCTTCGGACAGGGCTCTCTGGGGCCAACGTCCTGACTTTC,CATLRTGLSGANVLTF
.,.,TRBV19,TRBJ2-7,TGTGCCAGTAGTAGGCGACACTCATCCTACGAGCAGTACTTC,CASSRRHSSYEQYF
.,.,TRBV9,TRBJ1-5,TGTGCCAGCAGCGTGGGGGGGTACGATCAGCCCCAGCATTTT,CASSVGGYDQPQHF
few,TRBD1,TRBV18,TRBJ2-7,TGTGCCAGCTCACCTGGGACAGGGGGCGAGGAGCAGTACTTC,CASSPGTGGEEQYF
few,.,TRBV5-4,TRBJ2-7,TGTGCCAGCAGCTTGCGAGGGTCCGGGAACTACGAGCAGTACTTC,CASSLRGSGNYEQYF
.,TRBD2,TRBV29-1,TRBJ2-7,TGCAGCGGGACTAGCGGGGGATACGAGCAGTACTTC,CSGTSGGYEQYF
.,.,TRBV7-9,TRBJ2-5,TGTGCCAGCAGCTTACAGGGGTTGTTGGAAGAGACCCAGTACTTC,CASSLQGLLEETQYF
.,.,TRBV18,TRBJ1-2,TGTGCCAGCTCTCCTTACAGGTCCGGCTATGGCTACACCTTC,CASSPYRSGYGYTF
.,.,TRBV5-1,TRBJ1-5,TGCGCCAGCAGCGAACAGGGTCCTCAGCCCCAGCATTTT,CASSEQGPQPQHF
.,.,TRBV6-1,TRBJ2-1,TGTGCCAGCGACAACAATGAGCAGTTCTTC,CASDNNEQFF
.,.,TRBV30,TRBJ2-5,TGTGCCTGGAGTCCAGGGATCCGGGACACTAGTAGGGAGACCCAGTACTTC,CAWSPGIRDTSRETQYF
few,.,TRBV6-5,TRBJ2-2,TGTGCCAGCAGACTCACAGGGAACACCGGGGAGCTGTTTTTT,CASRLTGNTGELFF
.,.,TRBV6-6,TRBJ1-5,TGTGCCAGCACCCAAAGGAGGGGCAATCAGCCCCAGCATTTT,CASTQRRGNQPQHF
.,.,TRBV30,TRBJ1-2,TGTGCCTTTACAACAGGATCTAACTATGGCTACACCTTC,CAFTTGSNYGYTF
.,TRBD2,TRBV5-1,TRBJ2-2,TGCGCCAGCAGCTTGCCTAGCGGAGTGAACACCGGGGAGCTGTTTTTT,CASSLPSGVNTGELFF
.,TRBD1,TRBV10-3,TRBJ1-2,TGTGCCATCAGTGAGACGACAGGGGGCAACTATGGCTACACCTTC,CAISETTGGNYGYTF
.,.,TRBV28,TRBJ1-1,TGTGCCAGCAGTTTAGACATCACTTTCTTT,CASSLDITFF
.,TRBD2,TRBV5-6,TRBJ2-3,TGTGCCAGCAGCTTTCGTCTAGCGGGGGGCAAAGATACGCAGTATTTT,CASSFRLAGGKDTQYF
.,TRBD1,TRBV19,TRBJ1-1,TGTGCCAGTAGTACCCACAACAGGGGCGCTGAAGCTTTCTTT,CASSTHNRGAEAFF
.,.,TRBV7-8,TRBJ1-2,TGTGCCAGCAGCTCGGAAAACAGGGATGGCTACACCTTC,CASSSENRDGYTF
.,TRBD2,TRBV4-2,TRBJ2-7,TGTGCCAGCAGCCAAGACCAGGGGGTTAGCGGGAGTTCCTACGAGCAGTACTTC,CASSQDQGVSGSSYEQYF
.,.,TRBV4-1,TRBJ2-7,TGCGCCAGCAGCCACGGAGACGCGGCAGGGCTATCCTACGAGCAGTACTTC,CASSHGDAAGLSYEQYF
.,.,TRBV19,TRBJ1-2,TGTGCCAGTAGTATAGGGCCGGGGGACTATGGCTACACCTTC,CASSIGPGDYGYTF
.,.,TRBV6-6,TRBJ1-5,TGTGCCAGCAGTTACGTAGGCAATCAGCCCCAGCATTTT,CASSYVGNQPQHF
few,.,TRBV6-5,TRBJ1-6,TGTGCCAGCAGTCTCGAGGCCTATAATTCACCCCTCCACTTT,CASSLEAYNSPLHF
once,.,TRBV9,TRBJ2-3,TGTGCCAGCAGCCTTGGGACTCCTAGCACAGATACGCAGTATTTT,CASSLGTPSTDTQYF
.,.,TRBV30,TRBJ1-1,TGTGCCTCTGGGAAGGCAGGGAAGAACACTGAAGCTTTCTTT,CASGKAGKNTEAFF
.,.,TRBV19,TRBJ1-5,TGTGCCAGTAGTAAAGAGGCAGGGGCTCAGCCCCAGCATTTT,CASSKEAGAQPQHF
.,TRBD2,TRBV7-8,TRBJ2-5,TGTGCCAGCAGCTTAGCGTCGACGGGGGGGCCTTCCGGGACCCAGTACTTC,CASSLASTGGPSGTQYF
.,.,TRBV25-1,TRBJ1-2,TGTGCCAGCAGTAACCGAGACAGCTCCGGCTACACCTTC,CASSNRDSSGYTF
.,TRBD1,TRBV4-1,TRBJ1-2,TGCGCCAGCAGCCACATGGGACAGGGAGGCTATGGCTACACCTTC,CASSHMGQGGYGYTF
once,TRBD2,TRBV2,TRBJ2-1,TGTGCCAAGGGACTAGCCAATGAGCAGTTCTTC,CAKGLANEQFF
.,TRBD2,TRBV5-1,TRBJ2-3,TGCGCCAGCAGCTTGTCGACTAGCGGGATGAGTTGGGTCACAGATACGCAGTATTTT,CASSLSTSGMSWVTDTQYF
.,.,TRBV29-1,TRBJ1-2,TGCAGCTCGGACAGCCTAGCTAACTATGGCTACACCTTC,CSSDSLANYGYTF
.,.,TRBV6-1,TRBJ1-1,TGTGCCAGCAGTGAAGGAGGTCAGGGAACTGAAGCTTTCTTT,CASSEGGQGTEAFF
few,TRBD1,TRBV6-5,TRBJ2-7,TGTGCCAGCAGAAATCCGGGACAGGGATCTCACGAGCAGTACTTC,CASRNPGQGSHEQYF
.,.,TRBV29-1,TRBJ2-7,TGCAGCGCCCACAGGCCGGGGACATCCGAGCAGTACTTC,CSAHRPGTSEQYF
.,.,TRBV29-1,TRBJ2-5,TGCAGCGTTGTGTCGTCGGAGACCCAGTACTTC,CSVVSSETQYF
.,TRBD1,TRBV6-6,TRBJ1-2,TGTGCCAGCAGTTATAATTCAGGGGGCGAGATGTATGGCTACACCTTC,CASSYNSGGEMYGYTF
.,TRBD1,TRBV4-1,TRBJ1-2,TGCGCCAGCAGACTTGGGACAGAAATTTTTAACTATGGCTACACCTTC,CASRLGTEIFNYGYTF
.,.,TRBV9,TRBJ1-3,TGTGCCAGCACTAGCTCTGGAAACACCATATATTTT,CASTSSGNTIYF
.,TRBD2,TRBV6-5,TRBJ2-5,TGTGCCAGCGGGCACCCGGGAGGGGGGTCAGAGACCCAGTACTTC,CASGHPGGGSETQYF
.,TRBD1,TRBV2,TRBJ2-7,TGTGCCAGCTCTGGGGGGGACAGGGGGTACGAGCAGTACTTC,CASSGGDRGYEQYF
.,.,TRBV2,TRBJ1-5,TGTGCCAGCAGTGGGGCAGGGGACCAGCCCCAGCATTTT,CASSGAGDQPQHF
once,.,TRBV18,TRBJ1-2,TGTGCCAGCTCACCGACCCAGTCCGGTTCGGGTGGCTACACCTTC,CASSPTQSGSGGYTF
.,.,TRBV2,TRBJ2-5,TGTGCCAGCAGTGTGTCACAAGAGACCCAGTACTTC,CASSVSQETQYF